This TCR beta chain was recovered during a study of CD4+ T cells in melanoma. Study outcomes and limitations: A reported correlation linked neoantigen-specific CD4+ T cells to CD8+, macrophage and B cell function. In melanoma, neoantigen-specific CD4+ T cells reportedly differed in differentiation state.

Generated by immunoSEQ multiplex PCR, the TCRdb table keeps only in-frame clones and is missing some. This sample carries almost 15,000 clones, approximately 62% of them seen once, and the ten largest clones take around 14%. Concerning this clone itself: What it binds is unknown.

Sequenced material: cells from a culture (not recorded whether cultured in vitro). This clonotype originated in a human donor with melanoma.

The CDR3 here is CSARDIYGYTF. The CDR3 region has the DNA TGCAGTGCTAGAGACATATATGGCTACACCTTC. The rearrangement joins TRBV20-1 to TRBJ1-2, with D unclear. Deletions cut 0 bases from V and 5 bases from J, with 4 bases between. CDR1 and CDR2 from the germline V gene are DFQATT and SNEGSKA (reference sequence). This CDR3 is 11 amino acids long.